The clone carrying this T cell receptor (beta chain) was seen more than once but under ten times. The antigen remains unidentified. TCR alpha and TCR beta cDNA libraries carrying sample barcodes and UMIs came from 5'RACE with constant-segment primers. TCRdb re-called the 5' RACE reads through MiXCR, storing one row per CDR3 protein. The repertoire holds about 190,000 distinct CDR3 sequences, with roughly 18% as singletons. The data stem from a study of T-cell memory formation after mild COVID-19. Study-level information: Across donors, TCR clusters were largely donor specific.

Findings and limits, study-wide: There was a balanced CD4/CD8 profile in clones contracting day 15 to 85, and later expanders leaned CD4+. Memory from before infection featured some responding clones, which suggests cross-reactive memory joined.

CDR1 is SNHLY and CDR2 is FYNNEI in the germline V gene. V lost 7 bases, J lost 5 bases, and 14 bases lay in between. This CDR3 comprises 13 residues. The sequencing input was PBMCs or a T cell subset sorted from them (not recorded which). The chain combines TRBV2 with TRBJ1-1, with D perhaps TRBD1 (6 bases). The source of this sequence is an adult woman who had mild COVID-19 (a few samples of this study predate the infection). Cell type and time point are not known. The CDR3 nucleotides read TGTGCCAGCAATGGGGGCCCGAATACTGAAGCTTTCTTT. Its protein product is CASNGGPNTEAFF.